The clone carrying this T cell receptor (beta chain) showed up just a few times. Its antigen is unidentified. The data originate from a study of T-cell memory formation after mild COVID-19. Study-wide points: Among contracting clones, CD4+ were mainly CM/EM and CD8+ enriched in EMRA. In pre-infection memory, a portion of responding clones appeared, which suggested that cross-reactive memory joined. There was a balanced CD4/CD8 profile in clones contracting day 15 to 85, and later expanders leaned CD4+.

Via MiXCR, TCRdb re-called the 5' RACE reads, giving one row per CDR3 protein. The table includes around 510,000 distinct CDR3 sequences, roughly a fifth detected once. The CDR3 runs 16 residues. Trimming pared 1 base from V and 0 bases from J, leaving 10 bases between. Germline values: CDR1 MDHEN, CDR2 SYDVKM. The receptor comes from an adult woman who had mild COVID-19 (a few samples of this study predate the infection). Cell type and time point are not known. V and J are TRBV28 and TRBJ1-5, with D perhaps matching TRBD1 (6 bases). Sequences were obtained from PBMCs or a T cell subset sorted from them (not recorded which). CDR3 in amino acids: CASSLYGRGSNQPQHF. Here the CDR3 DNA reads TGTGCCAGCAGTTTATACGGCAGGGGTAGCAATCAGCCCCAGCATTTT.